The 21 T cell receptor beta chains below come from one sample, sequenced in a study of cytomegalovirus exposure and HLA in healthy donors. This PCR relied on a set of 60 Vbeta primers and 13 Jbeta primers. Sequencing was performed with immunoSEQ multiplex PCR; in TCRdb, only in-frame clones are kept and a portion is missing. The sample lists hundreds of thousands of clones; 77% were seen once. The sample taken for sequencing was PBMCs. The origin of the receptors is a woman in her sixties or seventies in good health and CMV-seropositive.

This chain joins TRBV6-5 and TRBJ1-2; D not resolved. The CDR3 has 12 residues. Per the germline V gene, CDR1 is MNHEY and CDR2 is SVGAGI. V lost 5 bases to trimming and J lost 6 bases, with 10 bases between them. CDR3 bases: TGTGCCAGCAGTGAAGTGGCCGATGGCTACACCTTC. Translation: CASSEVADGYTF.

V gene TRBV27 combines with J gene TRBJ2-2, with D possibly being TRBD1 (6 bases). The germline gives CDR1 MNHEY, CDR2 SMNVEV (reference sequence). V lost 5 bases and J lost 1, with 14 bases in between. The CDR3 length is 16 residues. Here the CDR3 reads CASSRKTGLNTGELFF. CDR3 DNA sequence: TGTGCCAGCAGTAGGAAGACAGGCTTGAACACCGGGGAGCTGTTTTTT.

The CDR3 region has the DNA TGTGCCAGCAGTTACTGGGAGGGGGGTACTAAAGAGCAGTTCTTC. Protein sequence: CASSYWEGGTKEQFF. The chain links TRBV6-5 to TRBJ2-1, with D perhaps TRBD2 (7 bases). V shed 1 base and J shed 10 bases, with 17 bases lying between them. The CDR3 is made up of 15 amino acids. Germline V gene data show CDR1 as MNHEY and CDR2 as SVGAGI.

The V and J genes are TRBV9 and TRBJ2-7; TRBD1 aligns across 9 bases. Germline lookup yields CDR1 SGDLS and CDR2 YYNGEE. The CDR3 covers 15 residues. V lost 3 bases and J lost 7; bases outside the gene matches: 11. The CDR3 spells CASSEGQGMGIEQYF. CDR3 nucleotide sequence: TGTGCCAGCAGCGAGGGACAGGGAATGGGAATTGAGCAGTACTTC.

This chain links TRBV7-2 with TRBJ1-1; 8 bases are a match to TRBD1. Looked up from germline, CDR1 is SGHTA and CDR2 is FQGNSA. The junction had 6 bases not matched to a gene; V was cut back by 5 bases and J by 1 base. This CDR3 is built from 15 residues. CDR3 sequence (DNA): TGTGCCAGCAGCCTACAGACAGGGGCGAACACTGAAGCTTTCTTT. Its protein product is CASSLQTGANTEAFF.

The chain links TRBV5-4 to TRBJ1-2; 9 bases map to TRBD1. Germline-derived CDR1 and CDR2 are SGHNT and YYREEE (reference sequence). CDR3 length: 15 residues. V shed 3 bases and J 2 bases; nucleotides not matched to a gene: 5. CDR3 amino acids: CASSSPGTGNYGYTF. For the CDR3, the DNA is TGTGCCAGCAGCTCACCCGGGACAGGGAACTATGGCTACACCTTC.

The chain has TRBV7-2 and TRBJ1-1; 7 nucleotides agree with TRBD1. The CDR3 consists of 15 residues. In germline, CDR1 is SGHTA, CDR2 FQGNSA. Trimming removed 5 bases from V and 4 bases from J; junction bases left unmatched: 10. The CDR3 spells CASSLDRAGFTEAFF. CDR3 nucleotide sequence: TGTGCCAGCAGCCTCGACAGGGCAGGTTTCACTGAAGCTTTCTTT.

The genes are TRBV9 and TRBJ1-6; a possible D gene is TRBD1 (5 bases). Trimming left V 1 base short and J 7 bases short, with 12 bases between. CDR1 and CDR2 from the germline V gene are SGDLS and YYNGEE. The CDR3 is made up of 15 amino acids. The CDR3: CASSVNQGGNSPLHF. In nucleotides, the CDR3 is TGTGCCAGCAGCGTAAATCAGGGTGGAAATTCACCCCTCCACTTT.

The V gene is TRBV30, the J gene TRBJ1-5, with a weak D call TRBD1 (5 bases). Trimming took 6 bases from V and 4 from J, leaving 13 bases between them. The CDR3 contains 13 residues. Per the germline V gene, CDR1 is GTSNPN and CDR2 is SVGIG (reference sequence). This chain's CDR3 is CACTWAGNQPQHF. CDR3 DNA sequence: TGTGCCTGTACCTGGGCAGGGAATCAGCCCCAGCATTTT.

This sequence joins TRBV6-5 and TRBJ2-7, with D possibly TRBD1 on 7 matching bases. The CDR3 has 16 amino acids. Per germline, CDR1 MNHEY and CDR2 SVGAGI. Trimming left V 2 bases short and J 1 base short, with 15 bases between. The CDR3 spells CASSYGGDSASYEQYF. The CDR3 nucleotides are TGTGCCAGCAGTTACGGAGGGGACAGTGCTTCCTACGAGCAGTACTTC.

The chain carries TRBV6-6 and TRBJ1-1, with 12 bases aligning to TRBD1. The CDR3 has 14 amino acids. Germline CDR1 MNHNY, CDR2 SVGAGI (reference sequence). Trimming removed 5 bases from V and 9 bases from J; junction bases left unmatched: 7. This CDR3 is CASSHGTGGEKAFF. CDR3 coding DNA: TGTGCCAGCAGTCATGGGACAGGGGGCGAGAAAGCTTTCTTT.

The chain carries TRBV25-1 and TRBJ1-2; 9 bases are a match to TRBD1. Germline V gene data show CDR1 as MGHDK and CDR2 as SYGVNS. Trimming removed 4 bases from V and 3 bases from J; junction bases left unmatched: 3. The CDR3 is made up of 14 amino acids. CDR3 nucleotide sequence: TGTGCCAGCAGTGGGGACAGGGCGGACTATGGCTACACCTTC. Translating it yields CASSGDRADYGYTF.

The chain uses TRBV7-9 and TRBJ2-6; 7 bases fit TRBD2. V gave up 11 bases and J gave up 2 bases; unmatched junction bases: 9. CDR1 and CDR2 from the germline V gene are SEHNR and FQNEAQ (reference sequence). This CDR3 region has 15 residues. The DNA of the CDR3 is TGTGCCCAGCGGGGCTCAGGTCCTGGGGCCAACGTCCTGACTTTC. Protein: CAQRGSGPGANVLTF.

This chain uses TRBV2 with TRBJ1-1, with 9 bases lining up with TRBD1. The CDR3 length is 12 residues. With V trimmed by 6 bases and J by 12 bases, 8 bases remained unmatched. Germline-derived CDR1 and CDR2 are SNHLY and FYNNEI. The CDR3 coding sequence is TGTGCCAGCAGGAGGGACAGGGAGGAGCCTTTCTTT. Encoded protein: CASRRDREEPFF.

V gene TRBV15 combines with J gene TRBJ2-3, with 11 bases aligning to TRBD1. J lost 5 bases, V lost 1 base, and 14 bases had no gene match. This CDR3 contains 19 residues. Looked up from germline, CDR1 is LNHNV and CDR2 is YYDKDF (reference sequence). The CDR3 DNA is TGTGCCACCAGCAGAGTCCCCCCGGGACAGGGGGGTTCGGGAGATACGCAGTATTTT. This gives the protein CATSRVPPGQGGSGDTQYF.

In its sample, this clone was seen a few times. This rearrangement joins TRBV6-1 to TRBJ2-2; a weak D match, TRBD2 (5 bases). Germline V gene data show CDR1 as MNHNS and CDR2 as SASEGT. CDR3 length: 13 residues. The V end lost 5 bases, the J end lost 4 bases, and 8 bases lay between the germline ends. For the CDR3, the DNA is TGTGCCAGCAGTTTAGGGAGCACCGGGGAGCTGTTTTTT. Translating gives CASSLGSTGELFF.

The V call is TRBV5-1, the J call TRBJ2-7; TRBD1 matches 8 bases. V lost 2 bases, J lost 7 bases, and 5 bases stayed unmatched. The V gene's germline CDR1 is SGHRS and CDR2 YFSETQ. The CDR3 is made up of 13 amino acids. The CDR3 nucleotides read TGCGCCAGCAGCTTCCAGGGGGCTGTGGAGCAGTACTTC. This encodes CASSFQGAVEQYF. The full variable domain, completed using reference TRBV5-1 and TRBJ2-7, is KAGVTQTPRYLIKTRGQQVTLSCSPISGHRSVSWYQQTPGQGLQFLFEYFSETQRNKGNFPGRFSGRQFSNSRSEMNVSTLELGDSALYLCASSFQGAVEQYFGPGTRLTVT.

The chain joins TRBV28 to TRBJ2-7, with 7 bases matching TRBD1. The germline V gene has CDR1 MDHEN and CDR2 SYDVKM. The CDR3 contains 13 residues. The V gene end was trimmed by 11 bases and the J gene end by 6 bases; junction bases not matched to a gene: 13. The CDR3 nucleotides are TGTGCCGGTGGAGACAGGGAAGTTCGCGAGCAGTACTTC. Encoded protein: CAGGDREVREQYF.

The chain links TRBV5-1 to TRBJ2-1; D is unclear. CDR1 SGHRS and CDR2 YFSETQ come from the germline V gene. The ends were cut back, 0 bases at V and 10 bases at J, with 11 bases in the middle. The CDR3 spans 13 residues. The CDR3 loop reads CASSLVAGREQFF. CDR3 coding DNA: TGCGCCAGCAGCTTGGTCGCAGGCCGGGAGCAGTTCTTC.

The rearrangement joins TRBV20-1 to TRBJ2-3; D unclear. V was clipped by 6 bases and J by 8 bases, with 12 bases between them. The CDR3 runs 11 residues. CDR1 is DFQATT and CDR2 is SNEGSKA in the germline V gene (reference sequence). CDR3 loop: CSADARGTQYF. Written as DNA, the CDR3 is TGCAGTGCAGACGCACGCGGTACGCAGTATTTT.

The CDR3, as DNA: TGTGCCAGGGGGCAGAGCTCTGGGGCCAACGTCCTGACTTTC. This gives the protein CARGQSSGANVLTF. V and J are TRBV2 and TRBJ2-6, with D tentatively TRBD1 (5 bases). Germline lookup yields CDR1 SNHLY and CDR2 FYNNEI. V dropped 9 bases and J dropped 0 bases, with 9 bases sitting between them. CDR3 size: 14 residues.